Presented here are 14 T cell receptor beta chains from one specimen sequenced in a study of breast tumors, draining lymph nodes, adjacent tissues. TCRdb re-analysed the multiplex PCR reads in MiXCR, keeping a single row per CDR3 protein. The sample includes approximately 210,000 distinct CDR3 sequences, 34% seen only once; the top ten take approximately 3.7%. Axillary draining lymph nodes of breast cancer patients supplied the node samples. Sample: axillary lymph node tissue. The source of these receptors is a female donor with breast cancer. Some clones in this sample may be carry-over from other donors' samples.

Ten or more counts support this clonotype. The junction shows a germline mismatch at one end, possibly a read error. The chain combines TRBV4-3 with TRBJ1-5; D gene uncertain. CDR1 and CDR2 (germline): LGHNA, YSLEER. The CDR3 contains 15 residues. The CDR3 loop is CASSKETRSNQPQHF. The CDR3 nucleotides read TGCGCCAGCAGCAAAGAAACTCGGAGCAATCAGCCCCAGCATTTT.

This clonotype appeared many times. V gene TRBV7-2 combines with J gene TRBJ1-1; D is unclear. CDR3 size: 13 residues. Trimming left V 2 bases short and J 0 bases short, with 4 bases between. Germline V gene data show CDR1 as SGHTA and CDR2 as FQGNSA. CDR3 residues: CASSLHLNTEAFF. In nucleotides, the CDR3 is TGTGCCAGCAGCTTACATTTGAACACTGAAGCTTTCTTT.

This clonotype showed up many times. This chain links TRBV5-6 with TRBJ2-1, with 10 bases aligning to TRBD2. CDR3 size: 16 residues. Germline CDR1 reads SGHDT; CDR2 reads YYEEEE. Trimming removed 1 base from V and 4 bases from J; junction bases left unmatched: 5. CDR3 in amino acids: CASSLFLTSGYNEQFF. CDR3 sequence (DNA): TGTGCCAGCAGCTTGTTCCTGACTAGCGGGTACAATGAGCAGTTCTTC.

This clonotype was counted ten times or more. The V and J genes are TRBV2 and TRBJ2-6; D may be TRBD1 or TRBD2 (6 bases each). The CDR3 loop spans 14 amino acids. Trimming pared 5 bases from V and 2 bases from J, leaving 7 bases between. Per the germline V gene, CDR1 is SNHLY and CDR2 is FYNNEI. The CDR3, as DNA: TGTGCCAGCAGTCGGGGGCCTGGGGCCAACGTCCTGACTTTC. This sequence encodes CASSRGPGANVLTF.

Turning to this clonotype: It may be a read error: a sequence one base away is much more abundant. This rearrangement joins TRBV9 to TRBJ1-3, with D perhaps TRBD1 (5 bases). The CDR3 extends over 15 amino acids. CDR1 and CDR2 from the germline V gene are SGDLS and YYNGEE. Here the CDR3 reads CASSLGRRSGNTIHF. The DNA of the CDR3 is TGTGCCAGCAGCTTGGGACGGCGCTCTGGAAACACCATACATTTT.

This clonotype was picked up many times. The V and J genes are TRBV3-1 and TRBJ2-5; D not resolved. Deletions cut 8 bases from V and 2 bases from J, with 15 bases between. CDR3 length: 14 amino acids. Looked up from germline, CDR1 is LGHDT and CDR2 is YNNKEL (reference sequence). The CDR3 bases are TGTGCCAGCGCTTACCCCGGGCCGCAAGAGACCCAGTACTTC. Its protein is CASAYPGPQETQYF.

The chain employs TRBV29-1 and TRBJ2-3; D call uncertain. This CDR3 contains 11 residues. From germline, CDR1 is SQVTM and CDR2 ANQGSEA. Trimming cost V 8 bases and J 6 bases, with 12 bases left between them. The CDR3 loop is CSQFGSDTQYF. CDR3 sequence (DNA): TGCAGCCAATTTGGCTCCGATACGCAGTATTTT.

The chain recombines TRBV15 with TRBJ1-4; 10 bases line up with TRBD1. CDR3 length equals 12 residues. V gave up 3 bases and J gave up 17 bases; unmatched junction bases: 6. Germline V gene data show CDR1 as LNHNV and CDR2 as YYDKDF (reference sequence). The CDR3 nucleotides are TGTGCCACCAGCAGGACAGGGGGCGGCAGCTTTTTT. Translated, it gives CATSRTGGGSFF.

J is TRBJ2-5 and V is TRBV7-9, with D unclear. Deletions cut 1 base from V and 1 base from J, with 7 bases between. The germline V gene has CDR1 SEHNR and CDR2 FQNEAQ (reference sequence). The CDR3 contains 14 residues. CDR3 nucleotide sequence: TGTGCCAGCAGCTTAGTCGTGAGCCAAGAGACCCAGTACTTC. The encoded protein is CASSLVVSQETQYF. Combining the CDR3 with reference TRBV7-9 and TRBJ2-5 gives the whole variable domain DTGVSQNPRHKITKRGQNVTFRCDPISEHNRLYWYRQTLGQGPEFLTYFQNEAQLEKSRLLSDRFSAERPKGSFSTLEIQRTEQGDSAMYLCASSLVVSQETQYFGPGTRLLVL.

This clonotype has at least ten counts. DNA of the CDR3: TGTGCCAGCAGCTTAGGACACAACTACGAGCAGTACTTC. Translating gives CASSLGHNYEQYF. The rearrangement joins TRBV5-6 to TRBJ2-7; possible D gene TRBD1, 5 bases. V gave up 2 bases and J gave up 3 bases, with 9 bases separating them. There are 13 residues in the CDR3. From germline, CDR1 is SGHDT and CDR2 YYEEEE.

V gene TRBV5-1 combines with J gene TRBJ1-2, with 7 bases matching TRBD1. The germline CDR1 and CDR2 sequences are SGHRS and YFSETQ. Trimming removed 4 bases from V and 12 bases from J; junction bases left unmatched: 15. The CDR3 totals 14 residues. The CDR3 is CASSQGPTGDGNTF. DNA of the CDR3: TGCGCCAGCAGCCAAGGCCCTACAGGGGATGGAAACACCTTC.

The V gene is TRBV13, the J gene TRBJ2-3; TRBD2 agrees at 7 bases. The J segment lost 4 bases and the V segment lost 2 bases, leaving 12 bases of the junction unmatched. Germline CDR1 reads PRHDT; CDR2 reads FYEKMQ (reference sequence). The CDR3 consists of 17 residues. For the CDR3, the DNA is TGTGCCAGCAGCTTACACGTGGGAGGGCGTGGGGCAGATACGCAGTATTTT. Translation: CASSLHVGGRGADTQYF.

The CDR3 here is CASSLVAGGRTDTQYF. The CDR3 DNA follows: TGTGCCAGCAGCTTAGTGGCCGGGGGTCGCACAGATACGCAGTATTTT. The genes are TRBV11-2 and TRBJ2-3; possible D gene TRBD2, 6 bases. Germline V gene lookup returns CDR1 SGHAT and CDR2 FQNNGV. CDR3 length: 16 amino acids. V was pared by 1 base and J by 1 base, with 12 bases between.

The chain couples TRBV19 to TRBJ2-5; perhaps TRBD1 as D (7 bases). With 3 bases removed from V and 2 bases from J, the gap between germline ends came to 16 bases. From germline, CDR1 is LNHDA and CDR2 SQIVND (reference sequence). There are 16 residues in the CDR3. CDR3 coding DNA: TGTGCCAGTAGTATTTTTTTCAGGGGGGAGCAAGAGACCCAGTACTTC. This codes for CASSIFFRGEQETQYF.